A single sample gave rise to the 31 T cell receptor beta chains below, sequenced in a study of T-cell memory formation after mild COVID-19. TCRdb passed the 5' RACE reads through MiXCR, listing each CDR3 protein once. The data hold roughly 500,000 distinct CDR3 sequences, with roughly 22% observed a single time. The sample taken for sequencing was PBMCs or a T cell subset sorted from them (not recorded which). The receptors were sampled from an adult woman who had mild COVID-19 (a few samples of this study predate the infection). Cell type and time point are not known.

This chain connects TRBV27 to TRBJ2-7, with D perhaps TRBD2 (6 bases). V gave up 3 bases and J gave up 7 bases, with 13 bases separating them. The CDR3 consists of 13 residues. CDR1 is MNHEY, CDR2 SMNVEV, per germline (reference sequence). For the CDR3, the DNA is TGTGCCAGCAGTTTTGTCAGGGCGGGGGAGCAGTACTTC. Translated, it gives CASSFVRAGEQYF.

The chain has TRBV5-1 and TRBJ2-7; D possibly corresponds to TRBD2 (7 bases). The ends were cut back, 1 base at V and 5 bases at J, with 16 bases in the middle. The CDR3 has 15 residues. CDR1 and CDR2 from the germline V gene are SGHRS and YFSETQ. Here the CDR3 reads CASSLRGGASDEQYF. CDR3 in DNA: TGCGCCAGCAGCTTGAGGGGGGGCGCTTCGGACGAGCAGTACTTC.

This clonotype has at least ten counts. The CDR3 loop reads CASRRTGTPTEKLFF. The CDR3 DNA sequence: TGTGCCAGCAGACGAACCGGGACCCCCACGGAGAAACTGTTTTTT. The chain joins TRBV12-3 or TRBV12-4 to TRBJ1-4; possibly TRBD1 for D (5 bases). The CDR3 extends over 15 amino acids. Between the trimmed V and J ends, which lost 6 bases and 11 bases, there was a span of 22 bases.

This clonotype was seen only a few times. The rearrangement links TRBV12-3 or TRBV12-4 to TRBJ2-7; 12 positions agree with TRBD2. CDR3 length equals 16 residues. V gave up 5 bases and J gave up 2 bases; unmatched junction bases: 7. CDR3 sequence: CASSRTLAGGPYEQYF. DNA of the CDR3: TGTGCCAGCAGTCGAACACTAGCGGGGGGCCCCTACGAGCAGTACTTC.

The chain is built from TRBV6-4 and TRBJ2-3; no clear D. In germline, CDR1 is MRHNA, CDR2 SNTAGT. V lost 6 bases and J 4 bases, leaving 14 bases between the germline ends. The CDR3 consists of 14 residues. The CDR3, as DNA: TGTGCCAGCAGGGGCCAGTCAGACCCAGATACGCAGTATTTT. Its translation is CASRGQSDPDTQYF.

Details on this clonotype: A read error may account for a junction end that differs from germline. The chain combines TRBV12-3 or TRBV12-4 with TRBJ2-1; TRBD1 is a possible D gene (5 bases). This CDR3 spans 15 amino acids. The chain's CDR3 is CASTTQGNTYSEQFF. CDR3 sequence (DNA): TGTGCCAGCACAACTCAGGGTAACACCTACAGTGAGCAGTTCTTC.

This clonotype was observed many times. This rearrangement joins TRBV12-3 or TRBV12-4 to TRBJ2-2; D uncertain. Trimming removed 3 bases at V and 3 bases at J, with 2 bases between. The CDR3 runs 12 residues. CDR3 nucleotides: TGTGCCAGCAGTTTCGACACCGGGGAGCTGTTTTTT. Its protein product is CASSFDTGELFF.

Only a few counts were recorded for this clonotype. The chain's CDR3 is CASSYREYNYGYTF. The CDR3 coding sequence is TGTGCCAGCAGCTACAGGGAGTATAACTATGGCTACACCTTC. The V and J genes are TRBV3-1 and TRBJ1-2; TRBD1 is a possible D gene (6 bases). V was shortened by 5 bases and J by 1 base, with 11 bases between the two germline ends. The CDR3 spans 14 residues. CDR1 LGHDT and CDR2 YNNKEL come from the germline V gene (reference sequence). Full variable domain (rest looked up from reference TRBV3-1 and TRBJ1-2): DTAVSQTPKYLVTQMGNDKSIKCEQNLGHDTMYWYKQDSKKFLKIMFSYNNKELIINETVPNRFSPKSPDKAHLNLHINSLELGDSAVYFCASSYREYNYGYTFGSGTRLTVV.

This chain links TRBV7-9 with TRBJ2-1; perhaps TRBD2 as D (5 bases). With 5 bases removed from V and 3 bases from J, the gap between germline ends came to 14 bases. Germline lookup yields CDR1 SEHNR and CDR2 FQNEAQ (reference sequence). CDR3 length equals 15 residues. CDR3 sequence: CASSLPPGIYNEQFF. The CDR3 nucleotides are TGTGCCAGCAGCCTTCCTCCGGGAATCTACAATGAGCAGTTCTTC. Combining the CDR3 with reference TRBV7-9 and TRBJ2-1 gives the whole variable domain DTGVSQNPRHKITKRGQNVTFRCDPISEHNRLYWYRQTLGQGPEFLTYFQNEAQLEKSRLLSDRFSAERPKGSFSTLEIQRTEQGDSAMYLCASSLPPGIYNEQFFGPGTRLTVL.

This clonotype was picked up many times. The chain carries TRBV28 and TRBJ2-3, with D possibly TRBD1 on 6 matching bases. V was clipped by 4 bases and J by 2 bases, with 16 bases between them. CDR3 length: 16 residues. CDR1 is MDHEN, CDR2 SYDVKM, per germline. The CDR3 sequence: CASSSSSQGITDTQYF. The CDR3 DNA reads as TGTGCCAGCAGTTCTTCCTCACAGGGTATCACAGATACGCAGTATTTT.

This clonotype was counted once. The V gene is TRBV9, the J gene TRBJ2-3; TRBD1 is a possible D gene (5 bases). CDR1 is SGDLS, CDR2 YYNGEE, per germline. This CDR3 contains 15 residues. V dropped 0 bases and J dropped 0 bases, with 8 bases sitting between them. For the CDR3, the DNA is TGTGCCAGCAGCGTAGGGTCAGGGAGCACAGATACGCAGTATTTT. Translation gives CASSVGSGSTDTQYF.

This clonotype was recorded a few times. V is TRBV7-8 and J is TRBJ2-3; D unclear. The germline V gene encodes CDR1 SGHVS and CDR2 FQNEAQ. The V end was cut by 8 bases, the J end by 3 bases, with 12 bases between. This CDR3 spans 13 amino acids. The CDR3 region is CASENFLTDTQYF. The CDR3 bases are TGTGCCAGCGAGAACTTCCTTACAGATACGCAGTATTTT.

This clonotype was seen a handful of times. This chain joins TRBV30 and TRBJ1-2; the D is unclear. The CDR3 covers 13 residues. V was clipped by 3 bases and J by 9 bases, with 17 bases between them. Germline V gene sequence: CDR1 GTSNPN, CDR2 SVGIG (reference sequence). CDR3: CAWRSGQTLSYTF. CDR3 sequence (DNA): TGTGCCTGGAGATCAGGTCAGACCCTAAGCTACACCTTC.

The chain employs TRBV5-1 and TRBJ1-2; 7 positions agree with TRBD1. Germline assignment: CDR1 SGHRS and CDR2 YFSETQ. V lost 5 bases to trimming and J lost 0 bases; unmatched junction nucleotides: 13. The CDR3 has 17 amino acids. CDR3 protein: CASSGWDSGIPNYGYTF. Written as DNA, the CDR3 is TGCGCCAGCAGTGGTTGGGACAGCGGAATACCTAACTATGGCTACACCTTC.

In this sample, this clonotype turned up a few times. This chain links TRBV15 with TRBJ2-5; a weak D match, TRBD1 (5 bases). The V end lost 0 bases, the J end lost 3 bases, and 17 bases lay between the germline ends. Germline-derived CDR1 and CDR2 are LNHNV and YYDKDF (reference sequence). This CDR3 contains 17 residues. The CDR3 sequence is CATSRDAWGWTEETQYF. CDR3 DNA sequence: TGTGCCACCAGCAGAGATGCTTGGGGCTGGACGGAAGAGACCCAGTACTTC. Variable domain in full (rest from reference TRBV15 and TRBJ2-5): DAMVIQNPRYQVTQFGKPVTLSCSQTLNHNVMYWYQQKSSQAPKLLFHYYDKDFNNEADTPDNFQSRRPNTSFCFLDIRSPGLGDTAMYLCATSRDAWGWTEETQYFGPGTRLLVL.

The V and J genes are TRBV3-1 and TRBJ2-2, with 13 positions matching TRBD2. The CDR3 is 18 amino acids. Germline CDR1 LGHDT, CDR2 YNNKEL (reference sequence). The ends lost 4 bases at V and 0 bases at J; junction bases unmatched: 5. The CDR3 sequence: CASSPTGLAGTNTGELFF. Here the CDR3 DNA reads TGTGCCAGCAGCCCCACGGGACTAGCGGGGACGAACACCGGGGAGCTGTTTTTT.

The chain combines TRBV6-5 with TRBJ2-4; 7 bases are a match to TRBD1. This CDR3 is 15 amino acids long. With V trimmed by 8 bases and J by 9 bases, 16 bases remained unmatched. Germline CDR1 is MNHEY and CDR2 is SVGAGI. The chain's CDR3 is CASSLSAGTDIIQYF. The DNA for the CDR3 is TGTGCCAGCTCACTCTCCGCCGGGACAGATATCATTCAGTACTTC.

There are a few counts of this clonotype. The chain combines TRBV15 with TRBJ2-3; D is undetermined. Trimming stripped 3 bases from V and 6 bases from J, with 7 bases between. The CDR3 spans 12 residues. Germline CDR1 reads LNHNV; CDR2 reads YYDKDF (reference sequence). The DNA of the CDR3 is TGTGCCACCAGCAGGGTGGGGGATACGCAGTATTTT. Protein product: CATSRVGDTQYF.

V gene TRBV7-2 combines with J gene TRBJ2-7; a weak D match, TRBD1 (6 bases). CDR1 SGHTA and CDR2 FQGNSA come from the germline V gene. V shed 3 bases and J shed 5 bases, with 11 bases lying between them. The CDR3 consists of 13 residues. Written as DNA, the CDR3 is TGTGCCAGCAGCTTTCAGGGGATTCACGAGCAGTACTTC. Translation: CASSFQGIHEQYF.

This clonotype was observed a handful of times. The chain links TRBV5-5 to TRBJ2-5, with TRBD1 matching 11 bases. The CDR3 extends over 16 amino acids. Germline CDR1 is SGHKS and CDR2 is YYEKEE (reference sequence). Trimming removed 4 bases from V and 2 bases from J; junction bases left unmatched: 7. The CDR3 loop reads CASSPPGQGAQETQYF. The CDR3 nucleotides are TGTGCCAGCAGCCCCCCCGGACAGGGGGCGCAAGAGACCCAGTACTTC.

This clonotype was observed a handful of times. The chain has TRBV7-2 and TRBJ2-5; 9 bases line up with TRBD2. The germline V gene has CDR1 SGHTA and CDR2 FQGNSA. J lost 7 bases, V lost 5 bases, and 8 bases had no gene match. The CDR3 is 14 amino acids. CDR3 loop: CASSVSGLAGTQYF. Written as DNA, the CDR3 is TGTGCCAGCAGCGTATCGGGACTAGCAGGGACCCAGTACTTC.

The chain carries TRBV30 and TRBJ2-7, with TRBD1 matching 7 bases. The junction had 8 bases not matched to a gene; V was cut back by 0 bases and J by 12 bases. The germline V gene encodes CDR1 GTSNPN and CDR2 SVGIG (reference sequence). The CDR3 has 12 amino acids. CDR3 DNA: TGTGCCTGGAGTGTATTCGAGGGGACAGTGTACTTC. This encodes CAWSVFEGTVYF.

The J gene is TRBJ2-3, the V gene TRBV20-1; 12 bases are a match to TRBD2. The germline V gene encodes CDR1 DFQATT and CDR2 SNEGSKA (reference sequence). V lost 3 bases to trimming and J lost 3 bases; unmatched junction nucleotides: 7. The CDR3 spans 16 residues. The CDR3 coding sequence is TGCAGTGCTAGCTTCCGGACTAGCGGGATTACAGATACGCAGTATTTT. This sequence encodes CSASFRTSGITDTQYF.

The chain is built from TRBV20-1 and TRBJ2-2; possibly TRBD2 for D (6 bases). The CDR3 covers 13 residues. CDR1 is DFQATT, CDR2 SNEGSKA, per germline (reference sequence). V lost 3 bases and J 6 bases, leaving 11 bases between the germline ends. The CDR3 region has the DNA TGCAGTGCTAGCGGGAGTACCGCCGGGGAGCTGTTTTTT. This translates into CSASGSTAGELFF.

In its sample, this clonotype was seen a few times. The CDR3 coding sequence is TGTGCCAGCAGCCCCGGTGCCTTCCAAGAGACCCAGTACTTC. This codes for CASSPGAFQETQYF. The chain employs TRBV7-9 and TRBJ2-5; D unclear. Per the germline V gene, CDR1 is SEHNR and CDR2 is FQNEAQ (reference sequence). Trimming cost V 5 bases and J 1 base, with 11 bases left between them. The CDR3 runs 14 residues.

The chain carries TRBV29-1 and TRBJ2-7, with a possible D match to TRBD2 (6 bases). The CDR3 has 11 amino acids. V lost 6 bases and J lost 4, with 10 bases in between. From germline, CDR1 is SQVTM and CDR2 ANQGSEA. CDR3 DNA sequence: TGCAGCGTCGGACTATTTTACGAGCAGTACTTC. It specifies CSVGLFYEQYF.

This clonotype has more than one count but fewer than ten. The rearrangement links TRBV6-2 or TRBV6-3 to TRBJ1-1, with D possibly TRBD1 on 5 matching bases. Germline V gene lookup returns CDR1 MNHEY and CDR2 SVGEGT. Trimming cost V 5 bases and J 4 bases, with 14 bases left between them. The CDR3 loop spans 14 amino acids. The CDR3 loop is CASSTARTFTEAFF. The CDR3 bases are TGTGCCAGCAGTACCGCCCGGACATTCACTGAAGCTTTCTTT.

V usage is TRBV30 and J usage is TRBJ2-1, with D uncertain. Trimming stripped 1 base from V and 7 bases from J, with 8 bases between. The CDR3 loop spans 12 amino acids. CDR1 GTSNPN and CDR2 SVGIG come from the germline V gene (reference sequence). In nucleotides, the CDR3 is TGTGCCTGGAGTGAGATGGGGAATGAGCAGTTCTTC. Its translation is CAWSEMGNEQFF.

The chain is built from TRBV18 and TRBJ2-1; possibly TRBD1 for D (6 bases). V dropped 3 bases and J dropped 6 bases, with 9 bases sitting between them. The CDR3 loop spans 13 amino acids. Germline V gene sequence: CDR1 KGHSH, CDR2 LQKENI. The CDR3 reads CASSPQGRNEQFF. DNA for the CDR3: TGTGCCAGCTCACCGCAGGGGCGCAATGAGCAGTTCTTC.

This clonotype has more than one count but fewer than ten. The chain is built from TRBV12-3 or TRBV12-4 and TRBJ1-2, with unresolved D. The V end lost 1 base, the J end lost 0 bases, and 9 bases lay between the germline ends. The CDR3 is 15 residues long. CDR3: CASSLGVLTNYGYTF. The CDR3 DNA sequence: TGTGCCAGCAGTTTAGGGGTTCTTACTAACTATGGCTACACCTTC.

The V gene is TRBV27, the J gene TRBJ2-7; TRBD2 matches 7 bases. The CDR3 is 15 amino acids. From germline, CDR1 is MNHEY and CDR2 SMNVEV (reference sequence). The junction had 9 bases not matched to a gene; V was cut back by 7 bases and J by 0 bases. DNA of the CDR3: TGTGCCAGCACCCCGCTGGGGGAGGGCTCCTACGAGCAGTACTTC. It yields the protein CASTPLGEGSYEQYF.